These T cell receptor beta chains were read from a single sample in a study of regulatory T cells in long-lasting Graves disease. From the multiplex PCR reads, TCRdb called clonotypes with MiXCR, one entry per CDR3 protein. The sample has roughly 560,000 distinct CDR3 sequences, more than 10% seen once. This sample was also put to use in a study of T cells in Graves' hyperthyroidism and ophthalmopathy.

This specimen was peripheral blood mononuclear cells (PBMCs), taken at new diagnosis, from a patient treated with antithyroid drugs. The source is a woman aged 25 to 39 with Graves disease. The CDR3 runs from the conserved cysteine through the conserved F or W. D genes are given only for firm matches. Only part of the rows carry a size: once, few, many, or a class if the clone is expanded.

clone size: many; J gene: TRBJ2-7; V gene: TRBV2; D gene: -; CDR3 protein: CASSEGRGSYEQYF
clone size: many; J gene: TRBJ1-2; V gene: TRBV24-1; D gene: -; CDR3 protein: CATSDAGTDYGYTF
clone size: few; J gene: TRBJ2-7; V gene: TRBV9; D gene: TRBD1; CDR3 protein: CASSVGDVGTGAHEQYF
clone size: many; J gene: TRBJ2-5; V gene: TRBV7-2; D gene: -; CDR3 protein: CASSTLARTNQETQYF
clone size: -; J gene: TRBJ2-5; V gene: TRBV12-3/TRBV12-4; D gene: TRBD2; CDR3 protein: CASTRTSGQETQYF
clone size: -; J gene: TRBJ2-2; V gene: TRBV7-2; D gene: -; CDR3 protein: CASSLAWTGELFF
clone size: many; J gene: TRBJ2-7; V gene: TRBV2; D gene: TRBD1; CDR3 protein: CASRGQGINEQYF
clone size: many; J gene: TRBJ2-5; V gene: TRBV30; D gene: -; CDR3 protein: CAWSGWQRETQYF
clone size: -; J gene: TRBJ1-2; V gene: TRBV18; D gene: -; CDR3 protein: CASSPELTGINYGYTF
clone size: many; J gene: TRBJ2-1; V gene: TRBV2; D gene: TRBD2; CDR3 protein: CASSTQREGPYNEQFF
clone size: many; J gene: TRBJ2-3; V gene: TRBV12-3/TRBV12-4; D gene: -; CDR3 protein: CASSFTEDTQYF
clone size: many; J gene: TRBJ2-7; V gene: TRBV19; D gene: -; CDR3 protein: CASSYRWEGYPRLYF
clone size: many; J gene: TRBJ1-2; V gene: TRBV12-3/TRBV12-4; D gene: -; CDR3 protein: CASSSGREGNYGYTF
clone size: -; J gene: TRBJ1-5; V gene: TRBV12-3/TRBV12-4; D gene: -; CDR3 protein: CASSQTARSNQPQHF
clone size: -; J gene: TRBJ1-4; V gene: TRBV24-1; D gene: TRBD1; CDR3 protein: CATSGTGGGSEKLFF
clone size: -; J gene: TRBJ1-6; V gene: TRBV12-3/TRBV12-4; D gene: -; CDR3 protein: CASSLENSPLHF
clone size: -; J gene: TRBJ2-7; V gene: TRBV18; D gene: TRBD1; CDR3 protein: CASSASGTGSSYEQYF
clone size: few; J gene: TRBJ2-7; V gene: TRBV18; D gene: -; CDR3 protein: CASSEVAYEQYF
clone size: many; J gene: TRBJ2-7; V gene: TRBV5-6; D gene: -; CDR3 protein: CASSFSSEQYF
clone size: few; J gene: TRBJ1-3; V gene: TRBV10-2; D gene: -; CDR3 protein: CASSDFGSLSGNTIYF
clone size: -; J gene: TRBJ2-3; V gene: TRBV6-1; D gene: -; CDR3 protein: CASRLQAHTDTQYF
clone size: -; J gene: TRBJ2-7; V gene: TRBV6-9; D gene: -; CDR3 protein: CASSSIRMGSSYEQYF
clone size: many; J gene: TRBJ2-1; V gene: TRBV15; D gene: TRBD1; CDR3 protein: CATSRNSRGPYNEQFF
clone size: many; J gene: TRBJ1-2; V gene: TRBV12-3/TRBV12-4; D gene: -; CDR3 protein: CASSFGPRVYGYTF
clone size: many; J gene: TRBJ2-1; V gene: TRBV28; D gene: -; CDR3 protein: CASSLPGGSNNEQFF
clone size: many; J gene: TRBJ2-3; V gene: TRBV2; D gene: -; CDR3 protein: CASSELRGTDTQYF
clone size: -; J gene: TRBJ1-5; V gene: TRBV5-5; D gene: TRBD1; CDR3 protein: CASSLVTGGNQPQHF
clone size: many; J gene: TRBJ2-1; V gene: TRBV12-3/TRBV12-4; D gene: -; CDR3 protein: CASSGARVVVEQFF
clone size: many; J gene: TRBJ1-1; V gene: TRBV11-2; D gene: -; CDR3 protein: CASSLVSSPYTEAFF
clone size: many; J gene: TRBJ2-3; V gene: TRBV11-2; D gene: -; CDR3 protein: CASSLAPDTQYF
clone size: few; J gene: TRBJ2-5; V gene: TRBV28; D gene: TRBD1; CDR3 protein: CASTPGTGGNGETQYF
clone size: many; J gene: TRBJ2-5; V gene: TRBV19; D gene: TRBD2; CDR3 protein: CASSISGRETQYF
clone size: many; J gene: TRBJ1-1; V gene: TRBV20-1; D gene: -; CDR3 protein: CSARGRGPTEAFF
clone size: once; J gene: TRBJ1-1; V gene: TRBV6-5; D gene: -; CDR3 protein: CASSSPQGVNTEAFF
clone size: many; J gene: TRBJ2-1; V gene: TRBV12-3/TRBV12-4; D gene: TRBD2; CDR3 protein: CASSSLRASGGGNEQFF
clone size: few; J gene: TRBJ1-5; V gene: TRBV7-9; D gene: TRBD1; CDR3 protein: CASSLGTGTSNQPQHF
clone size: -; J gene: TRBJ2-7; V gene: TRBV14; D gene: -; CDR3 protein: CASSQGFGRGEQYF
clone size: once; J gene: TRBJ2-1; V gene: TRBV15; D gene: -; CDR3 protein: CATSRVGSTYNEQFF
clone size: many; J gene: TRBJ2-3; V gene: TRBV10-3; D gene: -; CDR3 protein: CAIRQGGDTQYF
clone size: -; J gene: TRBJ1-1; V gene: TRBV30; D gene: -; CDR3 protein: CAWSQGANTEAFF
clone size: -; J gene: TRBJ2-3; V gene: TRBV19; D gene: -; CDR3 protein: CASSGKRTSTDTQYF
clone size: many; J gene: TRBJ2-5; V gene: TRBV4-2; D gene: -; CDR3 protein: CASSPRQERKETQYF
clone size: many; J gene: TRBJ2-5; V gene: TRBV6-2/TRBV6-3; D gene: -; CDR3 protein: CASSRQGGLETQYF
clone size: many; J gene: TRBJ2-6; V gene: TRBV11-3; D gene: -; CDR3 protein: CASSSHRGPGANVLTF
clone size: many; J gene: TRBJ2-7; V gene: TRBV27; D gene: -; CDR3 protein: CASSYRTFPTSEQYF
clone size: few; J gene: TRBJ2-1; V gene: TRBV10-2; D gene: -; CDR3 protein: CASRIATYNEQFF
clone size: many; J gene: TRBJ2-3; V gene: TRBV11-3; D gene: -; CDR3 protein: CASSQRDRSLFTDTQYF
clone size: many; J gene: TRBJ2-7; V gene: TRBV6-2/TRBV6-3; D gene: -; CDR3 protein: CASSEAYRVEQYF
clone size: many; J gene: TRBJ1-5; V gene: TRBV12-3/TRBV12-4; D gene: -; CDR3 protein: CASSWGDQPQHF
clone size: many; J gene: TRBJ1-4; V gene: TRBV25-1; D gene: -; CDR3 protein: CASSEYKGLNEKLFF
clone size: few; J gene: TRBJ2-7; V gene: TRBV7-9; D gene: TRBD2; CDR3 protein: CASSPSGLADTYEQYF
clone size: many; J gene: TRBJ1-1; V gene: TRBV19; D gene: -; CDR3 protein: CASSIDRGDTEAFF
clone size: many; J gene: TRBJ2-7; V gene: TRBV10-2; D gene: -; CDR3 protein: CASSESETGAYEQYF
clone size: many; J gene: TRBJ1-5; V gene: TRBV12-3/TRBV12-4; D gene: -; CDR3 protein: CASSLAQFLAQHF
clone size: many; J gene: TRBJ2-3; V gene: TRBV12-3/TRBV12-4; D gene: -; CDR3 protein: CASSLAVGTDTQYF
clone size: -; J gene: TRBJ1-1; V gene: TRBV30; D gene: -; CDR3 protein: CAWSPGLAHEAFF
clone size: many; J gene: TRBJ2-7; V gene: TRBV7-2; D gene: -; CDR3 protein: CASSLEQGYEQYF